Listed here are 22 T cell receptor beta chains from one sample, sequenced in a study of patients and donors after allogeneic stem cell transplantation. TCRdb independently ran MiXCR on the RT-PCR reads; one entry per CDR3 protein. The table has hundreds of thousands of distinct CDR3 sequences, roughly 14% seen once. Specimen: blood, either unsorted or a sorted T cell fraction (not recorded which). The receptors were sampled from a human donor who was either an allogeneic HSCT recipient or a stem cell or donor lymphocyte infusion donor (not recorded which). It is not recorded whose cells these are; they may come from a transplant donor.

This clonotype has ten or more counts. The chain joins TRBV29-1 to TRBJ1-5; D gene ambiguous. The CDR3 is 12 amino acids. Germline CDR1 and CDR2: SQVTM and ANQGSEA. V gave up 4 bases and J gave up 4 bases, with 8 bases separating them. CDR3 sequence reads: CSVAERNQPQHF. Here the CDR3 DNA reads TGCAGCGTTGCCGAGCGGAATCAGCCCCAGCATTTT.

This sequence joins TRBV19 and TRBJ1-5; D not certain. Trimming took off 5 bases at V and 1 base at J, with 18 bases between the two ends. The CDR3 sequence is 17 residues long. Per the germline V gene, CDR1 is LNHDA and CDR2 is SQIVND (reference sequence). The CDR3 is CASSPSGPALSNQPQHF. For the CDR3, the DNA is TGTGCCAGTAGTCCCTCTGGACCCGCCCTGAGCAATCAGCCCCAGCATTTT.

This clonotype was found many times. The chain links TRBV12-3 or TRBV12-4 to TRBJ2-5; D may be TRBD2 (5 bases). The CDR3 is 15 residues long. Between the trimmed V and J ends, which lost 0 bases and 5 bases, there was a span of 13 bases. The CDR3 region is CASSLALTRGETQYF. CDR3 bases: TGTGCCAGCAGTTTAGCGCTAACTAGAGGGGAGACCCAGTACTTC.

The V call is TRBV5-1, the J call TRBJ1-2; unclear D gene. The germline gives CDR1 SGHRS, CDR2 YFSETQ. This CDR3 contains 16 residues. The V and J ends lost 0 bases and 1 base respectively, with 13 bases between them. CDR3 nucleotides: TGCGCCAGCAGCTTGGCCAAAGGGCCCTATAACTATGGCTACACCTTC. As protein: CASSLAKGPYNYGYTF.

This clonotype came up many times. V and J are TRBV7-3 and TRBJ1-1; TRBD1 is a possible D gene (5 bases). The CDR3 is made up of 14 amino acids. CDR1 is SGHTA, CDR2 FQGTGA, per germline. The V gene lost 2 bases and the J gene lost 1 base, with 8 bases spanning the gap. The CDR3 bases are TGTGCCAGCAGCTTACAGGGAGGGAACACTGAAGCTTTCTTT. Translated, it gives CASSLQGGNTEAFF. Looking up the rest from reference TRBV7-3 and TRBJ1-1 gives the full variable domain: GAGVSQTPSNKVTEKGKYVELRCDPISGHTALYWYRQSLGQGPEFLIYFQGTGAADDSGLPNDRFFAVRPEGSVSTLKIQRTERGDSAVYLCASSLQGGNTEAFFGQGTRLTVV.

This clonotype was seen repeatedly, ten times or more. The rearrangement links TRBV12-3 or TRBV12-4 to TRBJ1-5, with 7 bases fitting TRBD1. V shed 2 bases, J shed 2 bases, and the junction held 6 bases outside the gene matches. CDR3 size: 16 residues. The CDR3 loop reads CASSLPGGGGNQPQHF. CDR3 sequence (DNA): TGTGCCAGCAGTTTACCAGGGGGTGGAGGCAATCAGCCCCAGCATTTT.

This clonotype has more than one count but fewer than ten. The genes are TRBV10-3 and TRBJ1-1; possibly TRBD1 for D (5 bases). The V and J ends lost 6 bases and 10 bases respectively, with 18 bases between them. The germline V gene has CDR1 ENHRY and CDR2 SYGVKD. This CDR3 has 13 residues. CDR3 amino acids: CAIRGTEASGAFF. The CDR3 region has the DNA TGTGCCATCAGGGGGACGGAGGCCTCTGGAGCTTTCTTT.

The DNA for the CDR3 is TGCAGCGTTGTGAGGAAACGCGGTGAAAAACTGTTTTTT. This encodes CSVVRKRGEKLFF. The chain carries TRBV29-1 and TRBJ1-4; D gene uncertain. The CDR3 is 13 residues long. Germline V CDR1 and CDR2: SQVTM, ANQGSEA. V lost 4 bases to trimming and J lost 7 bases, with 13 bases between them.

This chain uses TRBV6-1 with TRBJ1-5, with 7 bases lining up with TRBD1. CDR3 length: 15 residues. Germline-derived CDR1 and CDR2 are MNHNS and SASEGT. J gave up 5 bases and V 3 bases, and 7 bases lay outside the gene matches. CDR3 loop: CASSEQDRADQPQHF. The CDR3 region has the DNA TGTGCCAGCAGTGAGCAAGACAGGGCGGATCAGCCCCAGCATTTT.

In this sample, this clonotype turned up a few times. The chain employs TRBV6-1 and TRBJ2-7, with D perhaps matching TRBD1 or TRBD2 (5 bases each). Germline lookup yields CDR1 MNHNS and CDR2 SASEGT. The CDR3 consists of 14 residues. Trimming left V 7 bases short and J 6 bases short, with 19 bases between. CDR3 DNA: TGTGCCAGCAACCCACCCGCGAGGGGTTCCGAGCAGTACTTC. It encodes CASNPPARGSEQYF.

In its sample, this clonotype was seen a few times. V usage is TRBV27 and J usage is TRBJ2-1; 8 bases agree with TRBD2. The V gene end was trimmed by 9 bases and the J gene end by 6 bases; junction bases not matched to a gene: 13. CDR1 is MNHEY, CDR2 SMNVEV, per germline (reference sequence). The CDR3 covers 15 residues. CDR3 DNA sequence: TGTGCCAGTACAATAGCGGGACGGTATGGCAATGAGCAGTTCTTC. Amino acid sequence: CASTIAGRYGNEQFF.

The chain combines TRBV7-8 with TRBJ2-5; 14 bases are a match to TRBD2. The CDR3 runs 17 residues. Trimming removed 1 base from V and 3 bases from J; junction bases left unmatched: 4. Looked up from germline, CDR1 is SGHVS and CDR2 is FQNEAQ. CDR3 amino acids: CASSLGLAGGPEETQYF. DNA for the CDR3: TGTGCCAGCAGCTTAGGACTAGCGGGGGGGCCTGAAGAGACCCAGTACTTC.

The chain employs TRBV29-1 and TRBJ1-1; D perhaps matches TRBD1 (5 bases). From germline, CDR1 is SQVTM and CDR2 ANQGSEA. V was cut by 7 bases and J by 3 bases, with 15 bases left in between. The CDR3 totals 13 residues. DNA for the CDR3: TGCAGCGCTTCCTCAGGGCGTGACACTGAAGCTTTCTTT. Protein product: CSASSGRDTEAFF.

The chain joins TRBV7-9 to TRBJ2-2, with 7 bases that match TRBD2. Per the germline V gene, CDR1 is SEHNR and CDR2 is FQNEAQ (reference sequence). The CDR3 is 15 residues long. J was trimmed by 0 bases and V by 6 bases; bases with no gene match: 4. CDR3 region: CASRSAGANTGELFF. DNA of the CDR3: TGTGCCAGCAGGTCCGCGGGGGCGAACACCGGGGAGCTGTTTTTT. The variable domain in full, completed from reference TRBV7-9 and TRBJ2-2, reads DTGVSQNPRHKITKRGQNVTFRCDPISEHNRLYWYRQTLGQGPEFLTYFQNEAQLEKSRLLSDRFSAERPKGSFSTLEIQRTEQGDSAMYLCASRSAGANTGELFFGEGSRLTVL.

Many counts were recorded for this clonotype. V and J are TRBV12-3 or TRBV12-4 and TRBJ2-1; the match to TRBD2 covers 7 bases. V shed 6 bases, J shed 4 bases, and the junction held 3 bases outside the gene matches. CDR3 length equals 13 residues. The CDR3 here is CASSEAGYNEQFF. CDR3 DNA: TGTGCCAGCAGCGAAGCGGGGTACAATGAGCAGTTCTTC.

The chain's CDR3 is CASSDGGNPTYEQYF. The CDR3 nucleotides read TGTGCCAGCAGCGACGGAGGGAACCCGACCTACGAGCAGTACTTC. The chain combines TRBV9 with TRBJ2-7; tentative D call: TRBD2 (6 bases). The CDR3 spans 15 residues. CDR1 and CDR2 from the germline V gene are SGDLS and YYNGEE. The ends were cut back, 3 bases at V and 2 bases at J, with 15 bases in the middle. The full variable domain, completed using reference TRBV9 and TRBJ2-7, is DSGVTQTPKHLITATGQRVTLRCSPRSGDLSVYWYQQSLDQGLQFLIQYYNGEERAKGNILERFSAQQFPDLHSELNLSSLELGDSALYFCASSDGGNPTYEQYFGPGTRLTVT.

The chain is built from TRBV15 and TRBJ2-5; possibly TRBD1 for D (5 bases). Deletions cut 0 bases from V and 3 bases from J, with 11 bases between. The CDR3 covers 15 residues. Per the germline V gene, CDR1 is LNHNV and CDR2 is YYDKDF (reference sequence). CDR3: CATSRDDQTEETQYF. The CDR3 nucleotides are TGTGCCACCAGCAGAGATGATCAGACAGAAGAGACCCAGTACTTC.

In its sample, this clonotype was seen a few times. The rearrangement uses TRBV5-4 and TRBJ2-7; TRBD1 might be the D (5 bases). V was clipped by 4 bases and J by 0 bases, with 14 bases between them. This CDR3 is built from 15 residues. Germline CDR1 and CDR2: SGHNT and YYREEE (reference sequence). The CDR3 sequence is CASSPGPDSSYEQYF. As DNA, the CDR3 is TGTGCCAGCAGCCCCGGACCCGACAGCTCCTACGAGCAGTACTTC.

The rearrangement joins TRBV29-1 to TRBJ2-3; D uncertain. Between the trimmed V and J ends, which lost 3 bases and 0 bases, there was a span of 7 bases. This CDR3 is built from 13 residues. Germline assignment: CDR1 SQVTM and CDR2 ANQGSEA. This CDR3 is CSVEKDSTDTQYF. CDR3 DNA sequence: TGCAGCGTTGAGAAGGACAGCACAGATACGCAGTATTTT.

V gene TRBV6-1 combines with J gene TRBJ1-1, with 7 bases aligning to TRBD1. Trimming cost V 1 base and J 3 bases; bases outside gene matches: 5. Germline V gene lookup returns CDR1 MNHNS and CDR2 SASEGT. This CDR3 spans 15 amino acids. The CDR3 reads CASSEGDSLHTEAFF. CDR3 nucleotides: TGTGCCAGCAGTGAAGGGGACAGCCTTCACACTGAAGCTTTCTTT.

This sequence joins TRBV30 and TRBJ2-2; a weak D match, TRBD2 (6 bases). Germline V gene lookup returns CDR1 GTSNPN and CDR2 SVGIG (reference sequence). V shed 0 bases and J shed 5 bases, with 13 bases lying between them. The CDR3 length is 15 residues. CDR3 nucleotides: TGTGCCTGGAGTGTACGGGCAGGAGGGACCGGGGAGCTGTTTTTT. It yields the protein CAWSVRAGGTGELFF.

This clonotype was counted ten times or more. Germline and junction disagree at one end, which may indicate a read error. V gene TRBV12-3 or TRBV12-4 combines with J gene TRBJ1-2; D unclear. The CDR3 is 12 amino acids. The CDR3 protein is CASGFRRAGYTF. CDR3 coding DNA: TGTGCCAGCGGTTTTCGGCGTGCCGGCTACACCTTC.